The sequence of this TCR beta chain was determined in a study of T cell repertoires in cytomegalovirus infection. Study-level background: Based on public TCR beta signatures, there were indications of CMV infection and of a matching HLA type.

Via MiXCR, TCRdb re-called the reads, giving one row per CDR3 protein. The profile covers about 230,000 distinct CDR3 sequences, with roughly 22% appearing a single time and roughly 18% taken by the ten largest. Study-wide results and limits: In two of eight donors, the top clonotype was HLA-C-restricted CMV-specific. Cumulative public TCR beta family frequency identified carriers of CMV plus the relevant HLA.

A remark on this clonotype: Its antigen is unidentified.

This CDR3 spans 17 amino acids. Germline V gene lookup returns CDR1 SGHDT and CDR2 YYEEEE. V gave up 1 base and J gave up 2 bases; unmatched junction bases: 7. The V gene is TRBV5-6, the J gene TRBJ2-3; 10 positions agree with TRBD2. The sample taken for sequencing was CD8+ T cells from PBMCs. This clonotype was sampled from a human donor in good health (CMV status not recorded). Some clones in this sample may be carry-over from other donors' samples. The CDR3 coding sequence is TGTGCCAGCAGCTTGTTCTCTAGCGGGGGCCACACAGATACGCAGTATTTT. Encoded protein: CASSLFSSGGHTDTQYF.